This passage covers 32 T cell receptor beta chains from one sample sequenced in a study of T cell changes during pregnancy in multiple sclerosis. The protocol was immunoSEQ multiplex PCR, while the TCRdb copy is restricted to in-frame clones and leaves out a portion. The sample lists some 60,000 clones, about nine tenths occurring once. Sequenced here: peripheral blood, sampled in the first trimester of pregnancy. The source is a female donor in good health, enrolled as a control in a pregnancy study.

The chain recombines TRBV5-4 with TRBJ1-1; 8 bases are shared with TRBD1. The V and J ends lost 4 bases and 3 bases, in that order; junction bases with no gene match: 5. The CDR3 has 14 amino acids. CDR1 SGHNT and CDR2 YYREEE come from the germline V gene (reference sequence). The CDR3 is CASSRGQAYTEAFF. CDR3 sequence (DNA): TGTGCCAGCAGCCGGGGACAGGCCTACACTGAAGCTTTCTTT.

This chain uses TRBV6-5 with TRBJ1-2; 11 bases line up with TRBD1. CDR1 and CDR2 from the germline V gene are MNHEY and SVGAGI. This CDR3 has 14 amino acids. V was pared by 4 bases and J by 7 bases, with 5 bases of the junction left unmatched. The CDR3 DNA reads as TGTGCCAGCAGTTCTGGACAGGGGGCCGGTGGCTACACCTTC. This codes for CASSSGQGAGGYTF.

This clone showed up just a few times. The chain employs TRBV20-1 and TRBJ2-1, with no clear D. CDR3 length: 9 residues. Per the germline V gene, CDR1 is DFQATT and CDR2 is SNEGSKA (reference sequence). V shed 7 bases and J shed 8 bases, with 6 bases lying between them. The CDR3 region has the DNA TGCAGTGTGAGCGATGAGCAGTTCTTC. Translated: CSVSDEQFF.

V is TRBV5-5 and J is TRBJ1-4, with 7 bases matching TRBD1. The CDR3 is 17 amino acids. J was trimmed by 3 bases and V by 0 bases; bases with no gene match: 8. Germline V lookup: CDR1 SGHKS, CDR2 YYEKEE (reference sequence). The CDR3 DNA is TGTGCCAGCAGCTTGGTGCAGGGGACAGTCGCTAATGAAAAACTGTTTTTT. It codes for CASSLVQGTVANEKLFF.

The chain recombines TRBV10-3 with TRBJ2-3; the D is unclear. The V end lost 6 bases, the J end lost 2 bases, and 12 bases lay between the germline ends. The CDR3 contains 14 residues. CDR1 is ENHRY, CDR2 SYGVKD, per germline. The CDR3 protein is CAIRSQDFTDTQYF. The CDR3 DNA reads as TGTGCCATCAGGTCCCAGGATTTCACAGATACGCAGTATTTT.

The chain joins TRBV7-2 to TRBJ2-3; the D gene is possibly TRBD2 (5 bases). Germline CDR1 and CDR2: SGHTA and FQGNSA. Trimming removed 0 bases from V and 6 bases from J, with 10 bases in between. CDR3 length: 14 amino acids. The CDR3 sequence: CASSLALSVDTQYF. In DNA, the CDR3 is TGTGCCAGCAGCTTAGCTCTTAGCGTTGATACGCAGTATTTT.

The chain has TRBV5-1 and TRBJ1-2; D is possibly TRBD1 (6 bases). Between the trimmed V and J ends, which lost 0 bases and 4 bases, there was a span of 13 bases. There are 15 residues in the CDR3. Germline lookup yields CDR1 SGHRS and CDR2 YFSETQ. The CDR3 DNA reads as TGCGCCAGCAGCTTGGGGACAGCACAAGTCTATGGCTACACCTTC. Translation: CASSLGTAQVYGYTF. The full variable domain, in which reference TRBV5-1 and TRBJ1-2 provide the parts outside the CDR3, is KAGVTQTPRYLIKTRGQQVTLSCSPISGHRSVSWYQQTPGQGLQFLFEYFSETQRNKGNFPGRFSGRQFSNSRSEMNVSTLELGDSALYLCASSLGTAQVYGYTFGSGTRLTVV.

This rearrangement joins TRBV5-1 to TRBJ2-3, with 7 bases matching TRBD1. Per the germline V gene, CDR1 is SGHRS and CDR2 is YFSETQ. V was clipped by 7 bases and J by 0 bases; unmatched bases: 2. The CDR3 covers 13 residues. The CDR3 here is CASRDSSTDTQYF. DNA of the CDR3: TGCGCCAGCCGGGACAGCAGCACAGATACGCAGTATTTT. Full variable domain (missing parts from reference TRBV5-1 and TRBJ2-3): KAGVTQTPRYLIKTRGQQVTLSCSPISGHRSVSWYQQTPGQGLQFLFEYFSETQRNKGNFPGRFSGRQFSNSRSEMNVSTLELGDSALYLCASRDSSTDTQYFGPGTRLTVL.

The genes are TRBV9 and TRBJ1-2; no clear D. The germline V gene has CDR1 SGDLS and CDR2 YYNGEE. Trimming took off 3 bases at V and 2 bases at J, with 11 bases between the two ends. The CDR3 is made up of 14 amino acids. CDR3 in DNA: TGTGCCAGCAGCGGGAGAGAAACCAACTATGGCTACACCTTC. Translated, it gives CASSGRETNYGYTF.

This rearrangement joins TRBV5-1 to TRBJ2-1; the match to TRBD1 covers 8 bases. Germline CDR1 SGHRS, CDR2 YFSETQ. The CDR3 length is 15 residues. After removal of 7 bases from V and 6 bases from J, the junction contained 12 bases not matched to a gene. The CDR3 region has the DNA TGCGCCAGCGCGATCCGGTTAGACAGGGGCAATGAGCAGTTCTTC. It translates to CASAIRLDRGNEQFF.

This chain connects TRBV18 to TRBJ2-1; weak D call: TRBD1 (6 bases). From germline, CDR1 is KGHSH and CDR2 LQKENI. This CDR3 comprises 13 residues. The V gene lost 3 bases and the J gene lost 6 bases, with 9 bases spanning the gap. In DNA form, the CDR3 reads TGTGCCAGCTCACCGGGGACACCCAATGAGCAGTTCTTC. This codes for CASSPGTPNEQFF.

This chain joins TRBV6-1 and TRBJ2-7, with 13 bases lining up with TRBD2. V trimming: 6 bases; J trimming: 2 bases; junction bases outside the gene matches: 4. Germline loops: CDR1 MNHNS, CDR2 SASEGT. The CDR3 is 15 residues long. The chain's CDR3 is CASSATSGRPYEQYF. The DNA of the CDR3 is TGTGCCAGCAGCGCGACTAGCGGGAGGCCCTACGAGCAGTACTTC.

This chain joins TRBV18 and TRBJ2-7, with TRBD1 matching 12 bases. The CDR3 loop spans 16 amino acids. CDR1 is KGHSH and CDR2 is LQKENI in the germline V gene. V dropped 4 bases and J dropped 5; count of bases not matched to a gene: 9. The CDR3 loop reads CASSQRRDRGRNEQYF. In nucleotides, the CDR3 is TGTGCCAGCTCACAACGCCGGGACAGGGGGCGCAACGAGCAGTACTTC.

V is TRBV5-1 and J is TRBJ2-1; 10 nucleotides line up with TRBD1. The V and J ends lost 0 bases and 9 bases, in that order; junction bases with no gene match: 9. The CDR3 contains 16 residues. The germline CDR1 and CDR2 sequences are SGHRS and YFSETQ. The CDR3 region has the DNA TGCGCCAGCAGCTTGGTAGGGACAGGGGAATTTAGTGAGCAGTTCTTC. It encodes CASSLVGTGEFSEQFF.

The chain employs TRBV18 and TRBJ2-3; maybe TRBD2 (6 bases). The CDR3 covers 15 residues. CDR1 is KGHSH, CDR2 LQKENI, per germline. Trimming stripped 3 bases from V and 6 bases from J, with 16 bases between. This chain's CDR3 is CASSPEGGARDTQYF. The CDR3, as DNA: TGTGCCAGCTCACCCGAAGGAGGGGCGAGGGATACGCAGTATTTT.

This chain joins TRBV25-1 and TRBJ1-1; tentative D call: TRBD1 (6 bases). The germline CDR1 and CDR2 sequences are MGHDK and SYGVNS. V gave up 3 bases and J gave up 11 bases, with 13 bases separating them. The CDR3 has 12 amino acids. The CDR3, as DNA: TGTGCCAGCAGTGATTCAGGGGCAGAGGCTTTCTTT. Protein: CASSDSGAEAFF. The full variable domain, rest sourced from reference TRBV25-1 and TRBJ1-1, is EADIYQTPRYLVIGTGKKITLECSQTMGHDKMYWYQQDPGMELHLIHYSYGVNSTEKGDLSSESTVSRIRTEHFPLTLESARPSHTSQYLCASSDSGAEAFFGQGTRLTVV.

The rearrangement links TRBV6-6 to TRBJ2-5, with D possibly matching TRBD2 (5 bases). Germline CDR1 reads MNHNY; CDR2 reads SVGAGI (reference sequence). The CDR3 is 13 amino acids. Trimming shortened V by 2 bases and J by 4 bases, and 8 bases separated the two germline ends. The CDR3, as DNA: TGTGCCAGCAGTTACGTAGAGGGAGAGACCCAGTACTTC. Protein: CASSYVEGETQYF.

The chain is built from TRBV11-3 and TRBJ2-3, with 7 bases matching TRBD2. With V trimmed by 1 base and J by 11 bases, 6 bases remained unmatched. This CDR3 is 13 amino acids long. Germline CDR1 SGHNT, CDR2 YENEEA. The DNA for the CDR3 is TGTGCCAGCAGCTTAGGACCTGGCGGGGGGCAGTATTTT. Protein product: CASSLGPGGGQYF.

The rearrangement links TRBV2 to TRBJ2-1; D is undetermined. Per germline, CDR1 SNHLY and CDR2 FYNNEI. The germline V and J ends were trimmed by 4 bases and 7 bases, with 5 bases remaining between them. CDR3 length: 11 residues. In DNA, the CDR3 is TGTGCCAGCAGTGGACAAAATGAGCAGTTCTTC. Translated, it gives CASSGQNEQFF. Together with reference TRBV2 and TRBJ2-1, the CDR3 gives the full variable domain: EPEVTQTPSHQVTQMGQEVILRCVPISNHLYFYWYRQILGQKVEFLVSFYNNEISEKSEIFDDQFSVERPDGSNFTLKIRSTKLEDSAMYFCASSGQNEQFFGPGTRLTVL.

This clone was observed a few times. This rearrangement joins TRBV6-5 to TRBJ1-1, with 7 bases lining up with TRBD1. CDR3 length: 16 residues. Germline V CDR1 and CDR2: MNHEY, SVGAGI. The trim removed 6 bases at V and 1 base at J, leaving 11 bases unmatched. Here the CDR3 DNA reads TGTGCCAGCAGCTACCGAGCCAGGGGGAGGAACACTGAAGCTTTCTTT. Protein: CASSYRARGRNTEAFF.

The chain's CDR3 is CASKISGMLNEQFF. The CDR3 nucleotides are TGTGCCAGTAAAATTAGCGGGATGCTCAATGAGCAGTTCTTC. The chain combines TRBV19 with TRBJ2-1; 8 bases match TRBD2. Per the germline V gene, CDR1 is LNHDA and CDR2 is SQIVND (reference sequence). This CDR3 spans 14 amino acids. V dropped 7 bases and J dropped 6; count of bases not matched to a gene: 8.

The chain uses TRBV5-1 and TRBJ2-1; D not resolved. V gave up 5 bases and J gave up 5 bases, with 11 bases separating them. Looked up from germline, CDR1 is SGHRS and CDR2 is YFSETQ. The CDR3 totals 13 residues. DNA for the CDR3: TGCGCCAGCAGTCTGACTCCGAACAATGAGCAGTTCTTC. It yields the protein CASSLTPNNEQFF.

CDR3 DNA sequence: TGTGCCACCAGGCAAAACCCAACCGGATATCGGGACGAGCAGTACTTC. It codes for CATRQNPTGYRDEQYF. This rearrangement joins TRBV15 to TRBJ2-7; D remains ambiguous. The V and J ends lost 6 bases and 5 bases respectively, with 23 bases between them. Germline V lookup: CDR1 LNHNV, CDR2 YYDKDF (reference sequence). CDR3 length: 16 amino acids.

The rearrangement uses TRBV7-8 and TRBJ2-3; a weak D match, TRBD2 (7 bases). Looked up from germline, CDR1 is SGHVS and CDR2 is FQNEAQ. The CDR3 length is 14 residues. Trimming removed 1 base at V and 7 bases at J, with 12 bases between. The CDR3 loop is CASSLVGGGNTQYF. CDR3 sequence (DNA): TGTGCCAGCAGCTTAGTAGGGGGAGGGAATACGCAGTATTTT.

The CDR3, as DNA: TGTGCCAGCGAATACGGTACAGTGCTAGCCAAAAACATTCAGTACTTC. This translates into CASEYGTVLAKNIQYF. V gene TRBV6-6 combines with J gene TRBJ2-4; D gene uncertain. Germline V gives CDR1 MNHNY, CDR2 SVGAGI (reference sequence). The V end lost 8 bases, the J end lost 0 bases, and 17 bases lay between the germline ends. The CDR3 consists of 16 residues.

J is TRBJ2-7 and V is TRBV6-5; 10 bases are shared with TRBD2. Germline loops: CDR1 MNHEY, CDR2 SVGAGI. The CDR3 runs to 15 residues. Trimming took 0 bases from V and 4 from J; bases not matched to a gene: 3. DNA for the CDR3: TGTGCCAGCAGTTACTCGGCTAGCGGGGGATACGAGCAGTACTTC. It codes for CASSYSASGGYEQYF.

The V call is TRBV11-3, the J call TRBJ2-1; tentatively, D is TRBD2 (5 bases). The CDR3 runs to 15 residues. The V gene lost 0 bases and the J gene lost 6 bases, with 12 bases spanning the gap. Germline loops: CDR1 SGHNT, CDR2 YENEEA. DNA of the CDR3: TGTGCCAGCAGCTTAGATTTGGCGGGCGGCAATGAGCAGTTCTTC. Its translation: CASSLDLAGGNEQFF.

This chain connects TRBV5-6 to TRBJ2-5; D is perhaps TRBD1 (5 bases). The CDR3 is 14 residues long. The germline V and J ends were trimmed by 4 bases and 3 bases, with 13 bases remaining between them. Germline CDR1 reads SGHDT; CDR2 reads YYEEEE. The CDR3 DNA follows: TGTGCCAGCAGCGGCCCGGGCAGGGAAGAGACCCAGTACTTC. This encodes CASSGPGREETQYF.

The genes are TRBV29-1 and TRBJ2-1, with 9 bases fitting TRBD1. Germline V gene data show CDR1 as SQVTM and CDR2 as ANQGSEA. The CDR3 is made up of 15 amino acids. With V trimmed by 2 bases and J by 7 bases, 9 bases remained unmatched. The CDR3 sequence is CSVETYDRGVNEQFF. The CDR3 bases are TGCAGCGTTGAAACATACGACAGGGGGGTTAATGAGCAGTTCTTC.

The chain recombines TRBV5-4 with TRBJ1-1; no clear D. The CDR3 totals 14 residues. The germline V gene encodes CDR1 SGHNT and CDR2 YYREEE (reference sequence). The V gene lost 3 bases and the J gene lost 6 bases, with 15 bases spanning the gap. The CDR3 loop is CASSWFEVPAEAFF. The CDR3 coding sequence is TGTGCCAGCAGCTGGTTCGAGGTCCCAGCTGAAGCTTTCTTT.

The rearrangement joins TRBV2 to TRBJ1-4, with 9 bases fitting TRBD1. Per germline, CDR1 SNHLY and CDR2 FYNNEI. CDR3 length: 15 amino acids. V gave up 6 bases and J gave up 4 bases; unmatched junction bases: 6. CDR3 in amino acids: CASRMDRGLNEKLFF. The CDR3 DNA follows: TGTGCCAGCAGGATGGACAGGGGCCTTAATGAAAAACTGTTTTTT.

The J gene is TRBJ1-6, the V gene TRBV19; no firm D call. This CDR3 region has 13 residues. V lost 11 bases to trimming and J lost 7 bases, with 15 bases between them. Germline V gene data show CDR1 as LNHDA and CDR2 as SQIVND (reference sequence). CDR3 loop: CASTYTGNSPLHF. CDR3 bases: TGTGCCTCGACTTATACTGGGAATTCACCCCTCCACTTT.